This T cell receptor beta chain was captured in a study of monozygotic twins with inflammatory bowel disease. The CDR3 has 15 amino acids. A template switching step added UMIs, each with a 6-nucleotide sample barcode. TCRdb re-called the 5' RACE reads, yielding one record per CDR3 amino acid sequence without DNA. The sample data list over 110,000 distinct CDR3 sequences. The origin of this receptor is a human donor with ulcerative colitis or Crohn's disease, or a healthy co-twin of an affected twin (not recorded which). Sequencing was performed on blood. The V call is TRBV12-3 or TRBV12-4, the J call TRBJ2-2. The CDR3 sequence: CASSLVRQETGELFF.